The rows below give T cell receptor beta chains drawn from one sample of a study of glioma-infiltrating T cells. One entry per CDR3 protein results from TCRdb running MiXCR on the multiplex PCR reads. The table shows about 130,000 distinct CDR3 sequences, with roughly 24% occurring only once. Source material: glioma tissue, nonneoplastic brain tissue, or PBMCs (not recorded which). The receptors stem from a human donor with low-grade glioma or glioblastoma, undergoing nonglioma brain surgery, or in good health (not recorded which). Both conserved end residues are part of each CDR3. The order of the fields is clone size, J gene, V gene, D gene, CDR3 protein, CDR3 DNA. The D gene is left open where the match is weak. A clone size is listed for some rows: how often the clone was seen (once, few, many), or a class if it is expanded.

-	TRBJ1-2	TRBV5-4	-	CASSQPGTLEGYTF	TGTGCCAGCAGCCAGCCAGGGACGTTAGAGGGCTACACCTTC
many	TRBJ1-5	TRBV25-1	-	CASSEWGQPQHF	TGTGCCAGCAGTGAGTGGGGTCAGCCCCAGCATTTT
many	TRBJ1-5	TRBV12-3/TRBV12-4	-	CASKNGNQPQHF	TGTGCCAGCAAAAACGGCAATCAGCCCCAGCATTTT
many	TRBJ2-7	TRBV4-1	-	CASSRGLRGPEQYF	TGCGCCAGCAGCCGAGGACTCCGGGGCCCGGAGCAGTACTTC
few	TRBJ1-5	TRBV2	TRBD1	CASTRQGLNQGNQPQHF	TGTGCCAGCACCCGACAGGGTCTCAATCAGGGCAATCAGCCCCAGCATTTT
-	TRBJ2-7	TRBV5-1	TRBD2	CASSLEGLGTYVQYF	TGCGCCAGCAGCTTGGAGGGACTAGGGACCTACGTGCAGTACTTC
many	TRBJ2-7	TRBV4-3	-	CASSQWLAYEQYF	TGCGCCAGCAGCCAGTGGCTAGCTTACGAGCAGTACTTC
few	TRBJ2-1	TRBV12-5	-	CASGLVKLGNCEQFF	TGTGCTAGTGGTTTGGTAAAACTTGGTAACTGTGAGCAGTTCTTC
many	TRBJ1-5	TRBV20-1	-	CSDDNQPQHF	TGCAGTGACGACAATCAGCCCCAGCATTTT
-	TRBJ2-5	TRBV7-2	TRBD2	CASRPVRAGAAETQYF	TGTGCCAGCCGCCCTGTGAGGGCGGGAGCGGCAGAGACCCAGTACTTC